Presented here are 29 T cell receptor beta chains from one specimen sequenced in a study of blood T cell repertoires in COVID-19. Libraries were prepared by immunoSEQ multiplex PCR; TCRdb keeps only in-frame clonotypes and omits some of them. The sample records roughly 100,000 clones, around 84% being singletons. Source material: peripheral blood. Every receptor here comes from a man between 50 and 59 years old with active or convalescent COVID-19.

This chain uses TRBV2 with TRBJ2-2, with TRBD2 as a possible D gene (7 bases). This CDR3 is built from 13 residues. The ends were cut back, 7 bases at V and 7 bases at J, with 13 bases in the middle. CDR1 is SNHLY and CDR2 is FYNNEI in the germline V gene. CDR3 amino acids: CASKRGGGGELFF. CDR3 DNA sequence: TGTGCCAGCAAGAGGGGGGGCGGCGGGGAGCTGTTTTTT.

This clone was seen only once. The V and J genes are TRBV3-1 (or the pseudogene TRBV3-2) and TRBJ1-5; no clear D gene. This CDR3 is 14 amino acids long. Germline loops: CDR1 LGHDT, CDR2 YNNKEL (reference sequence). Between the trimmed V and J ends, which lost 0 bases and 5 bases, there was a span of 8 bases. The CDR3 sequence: CASSQDTGYQPQHF. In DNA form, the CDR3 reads TGTGCCAGCAGCCAAGACACGGGGTATCAGCCCCAGCATTTT.

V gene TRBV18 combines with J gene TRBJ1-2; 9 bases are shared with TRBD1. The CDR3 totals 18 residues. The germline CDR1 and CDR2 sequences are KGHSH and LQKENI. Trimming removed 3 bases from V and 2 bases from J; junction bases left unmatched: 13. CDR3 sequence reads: CASSPGQGKELGNYGYTF. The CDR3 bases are TGTGCCAGCTCACCTGGACAGGGGAAGGAATTAGGCAACTATGGCTACACCTTC.

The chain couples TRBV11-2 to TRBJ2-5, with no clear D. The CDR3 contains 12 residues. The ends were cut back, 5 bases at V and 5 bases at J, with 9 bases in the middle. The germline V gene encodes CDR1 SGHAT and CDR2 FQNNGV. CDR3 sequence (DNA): TGTGCCAGCAGCCCCAACCGGGAGACCCAGTACTTC. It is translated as CASSPNRETQYF.

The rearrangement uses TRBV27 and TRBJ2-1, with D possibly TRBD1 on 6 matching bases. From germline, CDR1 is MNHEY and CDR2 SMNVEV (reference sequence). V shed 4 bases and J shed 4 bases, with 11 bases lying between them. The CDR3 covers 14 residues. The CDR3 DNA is TGTGCCAGCAGTTCCAACGGACAGTACAATGAGCAGTTCTTC. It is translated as CASSSNGQYNEQFF.

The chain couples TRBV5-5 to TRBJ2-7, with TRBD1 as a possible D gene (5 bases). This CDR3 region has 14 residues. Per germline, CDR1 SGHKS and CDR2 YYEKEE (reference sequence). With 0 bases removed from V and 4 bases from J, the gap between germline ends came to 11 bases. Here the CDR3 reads CASSLGVRDYEQYV. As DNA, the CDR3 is TGTGCCAGCAGCTTGGGTGTCAGGGATTACGAGCAGTACGTC.

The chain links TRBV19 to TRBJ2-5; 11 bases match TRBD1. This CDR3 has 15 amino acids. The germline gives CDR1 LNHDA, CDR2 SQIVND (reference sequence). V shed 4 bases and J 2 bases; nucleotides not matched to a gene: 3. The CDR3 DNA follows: TGTGCCAGTAGTAGGACAGGGGGCAGACAAGAGACCCAGTACTTC. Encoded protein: CASSRTGGRQETQYF.

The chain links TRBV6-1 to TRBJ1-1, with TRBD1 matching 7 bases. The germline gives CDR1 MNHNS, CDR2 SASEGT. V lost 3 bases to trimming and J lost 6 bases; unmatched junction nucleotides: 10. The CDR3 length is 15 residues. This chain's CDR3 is CASSETGSGFAEAFF. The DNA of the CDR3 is TGTGCCAGCAGTGAGACAGGGTCGGGGTTCGCTGAAGCTTTCTTT.

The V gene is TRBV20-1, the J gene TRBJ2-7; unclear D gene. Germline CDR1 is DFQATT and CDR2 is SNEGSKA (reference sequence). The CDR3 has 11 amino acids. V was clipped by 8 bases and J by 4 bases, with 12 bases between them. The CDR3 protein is CSPSDKYEQYF. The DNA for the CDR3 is TGCAGTCCTTCAGACAAATACGAGCAGTACTTC.

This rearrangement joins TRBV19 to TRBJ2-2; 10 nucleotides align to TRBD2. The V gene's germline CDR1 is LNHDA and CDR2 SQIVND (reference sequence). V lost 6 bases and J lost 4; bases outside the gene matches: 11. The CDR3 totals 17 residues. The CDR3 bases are TGTGCCAGTAGCAGACTAGCGGGTACGTCGGGCACCGGGGAGCTGTTTTTT. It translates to CASSRLAGTSGTGELFF.

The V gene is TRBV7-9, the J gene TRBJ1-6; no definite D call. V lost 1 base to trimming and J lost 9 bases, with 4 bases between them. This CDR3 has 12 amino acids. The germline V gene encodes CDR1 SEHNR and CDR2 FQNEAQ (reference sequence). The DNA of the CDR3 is TGTGCCAGCAGCTTAGACTTTTCACCCCTCCACTTT. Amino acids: CASSLDFSPLHF. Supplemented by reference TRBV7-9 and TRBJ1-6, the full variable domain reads DTGVSQNPRHKITKRGQNVTFRCDPISEHNRLYWYRQTLGQGPEFLTYFQNEAQLEKSRLLSDRFSAERPKGSFSTLEIQRTEQGDSAMYLCASSLDFSPLHFGNGTRLTVT.

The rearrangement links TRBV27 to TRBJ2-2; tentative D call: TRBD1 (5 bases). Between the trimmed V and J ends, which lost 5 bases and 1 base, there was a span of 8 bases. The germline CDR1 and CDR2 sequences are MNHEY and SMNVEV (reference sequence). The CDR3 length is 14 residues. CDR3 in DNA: TGTGCCAGCAGTGTCCAGGGGAACACCGGGGAGCTGTTTTTT. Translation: CASSVQGNTGELFF.

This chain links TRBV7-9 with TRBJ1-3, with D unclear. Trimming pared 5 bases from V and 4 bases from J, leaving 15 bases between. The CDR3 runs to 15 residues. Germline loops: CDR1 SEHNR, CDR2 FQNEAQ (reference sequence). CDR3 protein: CASSPMEGSGNTIYF. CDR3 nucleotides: TGTGCCAGCAGCCCTATGGAGGGCTCCGGAAACACCATATATTTT.

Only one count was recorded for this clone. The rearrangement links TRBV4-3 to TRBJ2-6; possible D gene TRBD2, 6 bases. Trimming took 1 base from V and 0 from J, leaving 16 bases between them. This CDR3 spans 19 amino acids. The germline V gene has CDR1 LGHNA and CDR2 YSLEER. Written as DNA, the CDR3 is TGCGCCAGCAGCCAAGTCCTAGCGACCCATTCCTCTGGGGCCAACGTCCTGACTTTC. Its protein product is CASSQVLATHSSGANVLTF.

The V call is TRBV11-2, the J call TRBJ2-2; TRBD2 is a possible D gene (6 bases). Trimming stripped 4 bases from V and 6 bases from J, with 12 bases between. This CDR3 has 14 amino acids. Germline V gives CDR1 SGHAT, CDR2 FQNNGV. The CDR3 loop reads CASSSTRGAGELFF. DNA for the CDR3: TGTGCCAGCAGCTCCACGCGGGGCGCCGGGGAGCTGTTTTTT.

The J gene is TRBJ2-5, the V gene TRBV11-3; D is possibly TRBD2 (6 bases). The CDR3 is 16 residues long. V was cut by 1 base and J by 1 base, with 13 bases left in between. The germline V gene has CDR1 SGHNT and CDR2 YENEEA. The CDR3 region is CASSLAGVPGQETQYF. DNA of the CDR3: TGTGCCAGCAGCTTAGCGGGAGTCCCGGGCCAAGAGACCCAGTACTTC.

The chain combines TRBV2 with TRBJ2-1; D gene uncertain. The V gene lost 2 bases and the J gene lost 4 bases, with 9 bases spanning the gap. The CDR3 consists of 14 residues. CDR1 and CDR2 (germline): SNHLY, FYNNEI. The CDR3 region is CASSESYSYNEQFF. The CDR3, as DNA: TGTGCCAGCAGTGAATCTTACAGTTACAATGAGCAGTTCTTC.

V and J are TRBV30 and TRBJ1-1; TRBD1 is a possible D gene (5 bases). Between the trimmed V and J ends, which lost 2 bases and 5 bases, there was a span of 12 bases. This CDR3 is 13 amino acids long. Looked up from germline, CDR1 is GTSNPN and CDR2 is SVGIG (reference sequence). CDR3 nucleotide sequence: TGTGCCTGGAGTTCACACCCAGGGACTGAAGCTTTCTTT. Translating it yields CAWSSHPGTEAFF. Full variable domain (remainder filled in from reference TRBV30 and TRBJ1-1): SQTIHQWPATLVQPVGSPLSLECTVEGTSNPNLYWYRQAAGRGLQLLFYSVGIGQISSEVPQNLSASRPQDRQFILSSKKLLLSDSGFYLCAWSSHPGTEAFFGQGTRLTVV.

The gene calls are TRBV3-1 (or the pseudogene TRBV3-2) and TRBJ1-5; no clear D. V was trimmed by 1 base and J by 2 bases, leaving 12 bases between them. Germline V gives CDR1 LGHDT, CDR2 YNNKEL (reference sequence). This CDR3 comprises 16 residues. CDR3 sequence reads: CASSQGPGSGNQPQHF. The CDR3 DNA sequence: TGTGCCAGCAGCCAAGGTCCGGGAAGTGGCAATCAGCCCCAGCATTTT.

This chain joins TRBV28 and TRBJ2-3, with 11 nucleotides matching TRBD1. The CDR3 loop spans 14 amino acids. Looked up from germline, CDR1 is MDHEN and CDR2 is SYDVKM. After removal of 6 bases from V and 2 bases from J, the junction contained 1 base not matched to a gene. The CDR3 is CASRGQGDTDTQYF. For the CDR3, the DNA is TGTGCCAGCAGGGGACAGGGGGACACAGATACGCAGTATTTT.

The CDR3 sequence is CASSPVITDTQYF. The DNA of the CDR3 is TGTGCCAGCAGCCCGGTTATCACAGATACGCAGTATTTT. The genes are TRBV7-2 and TRBJ2-3; the D is unclear. V was clipped by 5 bases and J by 2 bases, with 8 bases between them. This CDR3 is 13 amino acids long. Per germline, CDR1 SGHTA and CDR2 FQGNSA.

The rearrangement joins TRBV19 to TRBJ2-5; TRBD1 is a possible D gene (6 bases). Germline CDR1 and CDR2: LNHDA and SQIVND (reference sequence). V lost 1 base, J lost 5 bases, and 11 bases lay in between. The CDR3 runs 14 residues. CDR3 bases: TGTGCCAGTAGTATAGGGGGGCAGATGGAGACCCAGTACTTC. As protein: CASSIGGQMETQYF.

The CDR3: CASSIGQGVGEKLFF. CDR3 nucleotides: TGTGCCAGCAGCATAGGACAGGGTGTGGGTGAAAAACTGTTTTTT. The J gene is TRBJ1-4, the V gene TRBV11-2; 8 nucleotides match TRBD1. The germline V gene has CDR1 SGHAT and CDR2 FQNNGV. The V and J ends lost 5 bases and 7 bases, in that order; junction bases with no gene match: 9. CDR3 size: 15 residues. The whole variable domain, remainder taken from reference TRBV11-2 and TRBJ1-4, is EAGVAQSPRYKIIEKRQSVAFWCNPISGHATLYWYQQILGQGPKLLIQFQNNGVVDDSQLPKDRFSAERLKGVDSTLKIQPAKLEDSAVYLCASSIGQGVGEKLFFGSGTQLSVL.

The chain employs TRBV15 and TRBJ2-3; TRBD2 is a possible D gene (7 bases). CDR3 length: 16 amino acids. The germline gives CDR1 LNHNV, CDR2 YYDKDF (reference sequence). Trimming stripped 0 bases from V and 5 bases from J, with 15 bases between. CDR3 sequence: CATSRDRGGVGDTQYF. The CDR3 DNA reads TGTGCCACCAGCAGAGATAGGGGGGGCGTGGGAGATACGCAGTATTTT.

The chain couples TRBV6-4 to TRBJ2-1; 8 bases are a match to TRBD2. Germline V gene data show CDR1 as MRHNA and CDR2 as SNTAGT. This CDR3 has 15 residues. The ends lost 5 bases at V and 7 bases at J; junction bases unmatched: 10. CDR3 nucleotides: TGTGCCAGCAGTCGCATGACGGGGGGGTCGAATGAGCAGTTCTTC. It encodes CASSRMTGGSNEQFF.

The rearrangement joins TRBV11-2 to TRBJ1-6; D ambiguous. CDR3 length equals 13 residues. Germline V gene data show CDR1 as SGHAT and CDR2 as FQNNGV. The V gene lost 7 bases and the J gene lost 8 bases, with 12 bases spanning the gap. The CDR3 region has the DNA TGTGCCAGCAACGTCTTGGAGGATTCACCCCTCCACTTT. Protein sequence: CASNVLEDSPLHF.

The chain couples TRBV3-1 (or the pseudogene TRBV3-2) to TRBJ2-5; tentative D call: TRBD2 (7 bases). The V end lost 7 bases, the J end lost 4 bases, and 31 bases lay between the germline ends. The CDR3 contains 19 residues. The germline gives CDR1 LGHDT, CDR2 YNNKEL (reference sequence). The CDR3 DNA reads TGTGCCAGCACCTCAAGGGGGAGTGGCGGGGGTTCCTTGGGAGAGACCCAGTACTTC. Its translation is CASTSRGSGGGSLGETQYF.

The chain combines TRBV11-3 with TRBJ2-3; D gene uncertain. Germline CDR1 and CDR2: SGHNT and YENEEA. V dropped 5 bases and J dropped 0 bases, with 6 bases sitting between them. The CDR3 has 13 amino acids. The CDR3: CASSRVSTDTQYF. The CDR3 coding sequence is TGTGCCAGCAGCCGCGTGAGCACAGATACGCAGTATTTT. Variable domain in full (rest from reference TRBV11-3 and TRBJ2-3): EAGVVQSPRYKIIEKKQPVAFWCNPISGHNTLYWYLQNLGQGPELLIRYENEEAVDDSQLPKDRFSAERLKGVDSTLKIQPAELGDSAVYLCASSRVSTDTQYFGPGTRLTVL.

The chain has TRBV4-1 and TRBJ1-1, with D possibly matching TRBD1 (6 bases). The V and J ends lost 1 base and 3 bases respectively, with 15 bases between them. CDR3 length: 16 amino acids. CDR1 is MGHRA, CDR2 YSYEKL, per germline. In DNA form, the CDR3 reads TGCGCCAGCAGCCAAGGACAGGCAGCACCCTACACTGAAGCTTTCTTT. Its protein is CASSQGQAAPYTEAFF.